This T cell receptor (beta chain) was sequenced for a study of OX40 agonist ivuxolimab in advanced cancers. A note on the overall study: Ivuxolimab was a fully human IgG2 agonistic monoclonal antibody targeting the costimulatory receptor OX40 (CD134). Intravenous ivuxolimab was administered to patients every 2 weeks at six dose levels: 0.01, 0.1, 0.3, 1.5, 3 and 10 mg/kg. Of the roughly 50 dose-escalation patients, hepatocellular carcinoma was present in 19, melanoma in approximately 15, renal cell carcinoma in 9 and head and neck cancer in 9. A male proportion of roughly 85% and a mean age of approximately 60 years, ranging from roughly 23 to 90, were recorded for the dose-escalation cohort. Patients were allowed to have had prior anti-PD-1, anti-PD-L1 or anti-CTLA-4 therapy, and around two fifths of the dose-escalation patients had been treated with checkpoint inhibitors. Partial responses occurred in three dose-escalation patients, of whom one had hepatocellular carcinoma and two had cutaneous melanoma. Peripheral TCRbeta sequencing was intended to test whether TCR sequence diversity was altered and clonal T-cell expansion was caused by ivuxolimab. The paper describes the monotherapy dose-escalation part (N ≈ 52 patients) of the phase I trial of ivuxolimab. Summary of the overall study and its limitations: In partial responders in the 0.1-3.0 mg/kg groups, normalized peripheral clonal expansion was found to be among the lowest, especially among CD8+ T cells. Clonal expansion of both CD4+ and CD8+ blood T cells was observed from baseline to week 6 at doses 0.1 to 3.0 mg/kg. Which antigens the clonally expanded peripheral T cells were specific for was not determined. On average, CD8+ T cells showed more expanded clones than CD4+ T cells after ivuxolimab. Low levels of normalized T-cell clonal expansion were also seen in some nonresponding patients.

For this clone: The specificity of this receptor is unknown. No much larger clonotype is one base removed from it; base qualities were not supplied.

To sequence the TCRbeta CDR3 region, genomic DNA was isolated from the sorted cells. TCRbeta CDR3 regions were sequenced using the immunoSEQ Assay. TCRdb mirrors the immuneACCESS table, restricted to in-frame sequences. Some clones are absent from its copies; in checked studies, under half trace to an unresolved V gene, and the reason for the others is unknown. Across this sample there are tens of thousands of clones, with just under 90% seen only once. The top ten clonotypes cover 11% of the sample. CDR1 and CDR2 were assigned from the germline V gene as MGHRA and YSYEKL. The CDR3 sequence holds 15 residues, the cysteine and phenylalanine included. Here the CDR3 DNA is all that survives: 45 bases in frame from base 1. Cut back by 0 bases and 2 bases, the V and J ends lie 11 bases apart. The trial excluded patients who had a history of autoimmune disease or were on systemic immunosuppression. Peripheral blood for TCR sequencing was drawn from every dose cohort at baseline, at cycle 4 day 1 and at cycle 7 day 1. The samples were taken from a phase I, first-in-human, multicenter, open-label dose-escalation trial of ivuxolimab. Adults with locally advanced or metastatic melanoma, renal cell carcinoma, hepatocellular carcinoma or head and neck squamous cell carcinoma were enrolled in the trial. CD4+ and CD8+ T cells were sorted separately from peripheral blood before TCR sequencing.

Here the sequenced sample was CD4+ or CD8+ T cells sorted from blood, taken in a trial of the OX40 agonist ivuxolimab. In this chain, TRBV4-1 is recombined with TRBJ2-7; the D gene lacks a confident call. The sequence came from an adult with an advanced solid tumor such as melanoma, head and neck, liver or kidney cancer. Here the CDR3 is given as CASSQEVGRAYEQYF. The DNA is as follows: TGCGCCAGCAGCCAAGAGGTCGGCAGAGCCTACGAGCAGTACTTC.